These 16 T cell receptor beta chains were all obtained from the same sample, sequenced in a study of blood T cell repertoires in COVID-19. Here immunoSEQ multiplex PCR was the method, and the copy in TCRdb shows in-frame clones only, minus some. The table includes under 450,000 clones, just over 90% detected once. Sequencing was performed on PBMCs or T cells enriched from blood (not recorded which). The receptors here all came from a middle-aged woman who had been exposed to COVID-19.

The V gene is TRBV7-2, the J gene TRBJ1-1; D is unclear. The CDR3 contains 13 residues. Between the trimmed V and J ends, which lost 1 base and 7 bases, there was a span of 10 bases. CDR1 SGHTA and CDR2 FQGNSA come from the germline V gene. The CDR3 is CASSLDGRREAFF. CDR3 sequence (DNA): TGTGCCAGCAGCTTAGACGGCAGGCGTGAAGCTTTCTTT.

The chain employs TRBV21-1 and TRBJ1-2; whether TRBD1, the table's D call, matches the DNA was not checked. TRBV21-1 is a pseudogene segment. The CDR3 contains 13 residues. The DNA for the CDR3 is TGTGCCAGCAGCCGACAGGCTTACTATGGCTACACCTTC. It is translated as CASSRQAYYGYTF.

The table lists this clone with a count of one. The chain uses TRBV7-2 and TRBJ2-7; 13 nucleotides align to TRBD2. The germline V gene has CDR1 SGHTA and CDR2 FQGNSA. V lost 6 bases to trimming and J lost 0 bases; unmatched junction nucleotides: 2. The CDR3 is 15 amino acids. In DNA form, the CDR3 reads TGTGCCAGCAGGAGGACTAGCGGGAGCTCCTACGAGCAGTACTTC. Translated, it gives CASRRTSGSSYEQYF.

Only one count was recorded for this clone. The chain employs TRBV29-1 and TRBJ1-2; a weak D match, TRBD1 (6 bases). There are 16 residues in the CDR3. Germline V gene sequence: CDR1 SQVTM, CDR2 ANQGSEA. V lost 6 bases and J 4 bases, leaving 24 bases between the germline ends. The CDR3 nucleotides are TGCAGCGTCCACGACTCAGCACAGGGAGAGAGCTATGGCTACACCTTC. Amino acids: CSVHDSAQGESYGYTF.

This chain joins TRBV5-6 and TRBJ2-1, with TRBD1 matching over 10 bases. Germline V gene lookup returns CDR1 SGHDT and CDR2 YYEEEE. The CDR3 has 16 amino acids. With V trimmed by 3 bases and J by 2 bases, 5 bases remained unmatched. The CDR3 sequence: CASSYRTGGPYNEQFF. CDR3 bases: TGTGCCAGCAGCTACCGGACAGGGGGTCCCTACAATGAGCAGTTCTTC.

V usage is TRBV10-2 and J usage is TRBJ2-7; D may be TRBD1 (5 bases). The germline V gene has CDR1 WSHSY and CDR2 SAAADI. The CDR3 length is 15 residues. Deletions cut 7 bases from V and 0 bases from J, with 16 bases between. The CDR3 loop is CASTIQRTLSYEQYF. In DNA form, the CDR3 reads TGCGCCAGCACCATACAAAGGACACTCTCCTACGAGCAGTACTTC.

The CDR3 sequence is CASSSQGNYGYTF. For the CDR3, the DNA is TGTGCCAGCAGTTCACAGGGTAACTATGGCTACACCTTC. The rearrangement uses TRBV2 and TRBJ1-2; D may be TRBD1 (6 bases). This CDR3 contains 13 residues. Germline V gene sequence: CDR1 SNHLY, CDR2 FYNNEI. V dropped 5 bases and J dropped 1 base, with 8 bases sitting between them.

J is TRBJ1-4 and V is TRBV5-3, with a weak D call TRBD1 (5 bases). TRBV5-3 is annotated as an ORF whose role is uncertain. The CDR3 sequence is 16 residues long. V was pared by 4 bases and J by 0 bases, with 13 bases between. The CDR3 protein is CARSLGQGTTNEKLFF. CDR3 nucleotides: TGTGCCAGAAGCCTAGGTCAGGGTACAACTAATGAAAAACTGTTTTTT.

CDR3 bases: TGCGCCAGCAGCTTGATAGGGGGTGTTAATGAAAAACTGTTTTTT. Translation: CASSLIGGVNEKLFF. The rearrangement joins TRBV5-1 to TRBJ1-4, with D tentatively TRBD1 (6 bases). Trimming took 1 base from V and 4 from J, leaving 11 bases between them. The germline gives CDR1 SGHRS, CDR2 YFSETQ. The CDR3 is made up of 15 amino acids.

In its sample, this clone was seen a few times. This chain links TRBV4-1 with TRBJ2-7, with 8 bases lining up with TRBD1. Germline V gives CDR1 MGHRA, CDR2 YSYEKL. This CDR3 spans 14 amino acids. V gave up 4 bases and J gave up 12 bases; unmatched junction bases: 14. CDR3 protein: CASSPIPTGVVRYF. The CDR3 nucleotides are TGCGCCAGCAGCCCTATACCGACAGGGGTAGTTAGGTACTTC.

V is TRBV14 and J is TRBJ1-2, with a possible D match to TRBD1 (5 bases). Trimming took 5 bases from V and 4 from J, leaving 8 bases between them. This CDR3 contains 12 residues. The germline V gene encodes CDR1 SGHDN and CDR2 FVKESK. The DNA of the CDR3 is TGTGCCAGCAGCATCGGGGGCTATGGCTACACCTTC. Translating it yields CASSIGGYGYTF.

Concerning this clone itself: Other DNA sequences within the sample encode an identical CDR3. The chain couples TRBV19 to TRBJ1-5; 8 bases are shared with TRBD1. The CDR3 has 14 amino acids. V shed 3 bases, J shed 6 bases, and the junction held 4 bases outside the gene matches. The germline CDR1 and CDR2 sequences are LNHDA and SQIVND (reference sequence). CDR3 DNA: TGTGCCAGTAGTATTGGAACAGGGGGTCAGCCCCAGCATTTT. Amino acid sequence: CASSIGTGGQPQHF.

The chain links TRBV5-1 to TRBJ1-6; D gene ambiguous. The CDR3 has 15 amino acids. Between the trimmed V and J ends, which lost 3 bases and 13 bases, there was a span of 20 bases. CDR1 and CDR2 (germline): SGHRS, YFSETQ. CDR3: CASSSRGDGIGPLHF. DNA for the CDR3: TGCGCCAGCAGCTCCCGGGGAGATGGGATCGGGCCCCTCCACTTT.

CDR3 DNA: TGTGCCAGCAAGGGACAAGGGTTTCAGCCCCAGCATTTT. Protein sequence: CASKGQGFQPQHF. The genes are TRBV12-3 or TRBV12-4 and TRBJ1-5, with TRBD1 as a possible D gene (6 bases). The CDR3 extends over 13 amino acids. V lost 7 bases to trimming and J lost 6 bases, with 13 bases between them.

V is TRBV12-3 or TRBV12-4 and J is TRBJ1-1; TRBD1 aligns across 7 bases. There are 12 residues in the CDR3. With V trimmed by 2 bases and J by 8 bases, 2 bases remained unmatched. CDR3 DNA sequence: TGTGCCAGCAGTTTACGGGACAGAGAAGCTTTCTTT. Translating it yields CASSLRDREAFF.

V and J are TRBV5-1 and TRBJ2-2, with a possible D match to TRBD1 (5 bases). This CDR3 has 15 residues. V gave up 2 bases and J gave up 5 bases, with 13 bases separating them. Germline loops: CDR1 SGHRS, CDR2 YFSETQ. Here the CDR3 reads CASSFRAGNTGELFF. The CDR3 nucleotides are TGCGCCAGCAGCTTTAGGGCAGGGAATACCGGGGAGCTGTTTTTT.